This is a list of T cell receptor beta chains from one sample in a study of technical replicates of blood from several donors. Libraries were prepared by immunoSEQ multiplex PCR; TCRdb keeps only in-frame clonotypes and omits some of them. The sample lists approximately 74,000 clones; over 70% were seen once. The material sequenced was PBMCs. Receptor source: a human donor in good health. Some clones in this sample may be carry-over from other donors' samples. The CDR3 runs from the conserved cysteine through the conserved F or W. The D gene is left open where the match is weak. Clone size is given for some rows only: seen once, a few or many times, or a class if the clone is expanded.

cdr3_aa,cdr3_nt,clone_size,v_call,j_call,d_call
CASSSQRADTQYF,TGTGCCAGCAGCTCCCAGAGGGCCGATACGCAGTATTTT,-,TRBV11-2,TRBJ2-3,-
CSVGLNGITDTQYF,TGCAGCGTTGGGCTAAACGGGATCACAGATACGCAGTATTTT,-,TRBV29-1,TRBJ2-3,-
CASSGAGTNYGYTF,TGTGCCAGCAGTGGGGCCGGGACTAACTATGGCTACACCTTC,-,TRBV25-1,TRBJ1-2,-
CASSLTASTGELFF,TGTGCCAGCAGCTTAACAGCCTCCACCGGGGAGCTGTTTTTT,-,TRBV5-5,TRBJ2-2,-
CASSLAGQNTGELFF,TGTGCCAGCAGCTTAGCGGGACAGAACACCGGGGAGCTGTTTTTT,-,TRBV7-9,TRBJ2-2,-
CASSFRDGGVYGYTF,TGTGCCAGCAGCTTCCGCGACGGGGGAGTCTATGGCTACACCTTC,-,TRBV7-2,TRBJ1-2,-
CASSVLAGDTGELFF,TGTGCCAGCAGCGTACTAGCGGGAGACACCGGGGAGCTGTTTTTT,-,TRBV5-5,TRBJ2-2,TRBD2
CASSPRTGSGYTF,TGCGCCAGCAGCCCTCGGACAGGGTCAGGCTACACCTTC,-,TRBV4-1,TRBJ1-2,TRBD1
CASSRGGRSSGNTIYF,TGTGCCAGCAGCCGCGGGGGGCGGAGCTCTGGAAACACCATATATTTT,-,TRBV13,TRBJ1-3,-
CASSDGLAGFYEQYF,TGTGCCAGCAGTGACGGGCTAGCGGGGTTCTACGAGCAGTACTTC,-,TRBV2,TRBJ2-7,TRBD2
CASSQQENTEAFF,TGTGCCAGCAGCCAACAAGAGAACACTGAAGCTTTCTTT,-,TRBV11-2,TRBJ1-1,-
CASSLGAFLGEQYF,TGCGCCAGCAGCCTGGGGGCCTTTTTGGGCGAGCAGTACTTC,-,TRBV4-1,TRBJ2-7,-
CASTQTGDTQYF,TGTGCCAGCACCCAAACGGGGGATACGCAGTATTTT,-,TRBV6-5,TRBJ2-3,-
CASSKRGMGSYEQYF,TGTGCCAGCAGCAAACGGGGGATGGGCTCCTACGAGCAGTACTTC,-,TRBV21-1,TRBJ2-7,-
CASSLAAGGETQYF,TGTGCCAGCAGCTTAGCGGCGGGGGGCGAGACCCAGTACTTC,-,TRBV7-6,TRBJ2-5,TRBD2
CASSSDFRDYNSPLHF,TGTGCCAGCAGCTCAGACTTCAGGGACTATAATTCACCCCTCCACTTT,few,TRBV7-9,TRBJ1-6,-
CASSPDRVDYGYTF,TGTGCCAGCAGCCCCGACAGAGTCGACTATGGCTACACCTTC,-,TRBV7-8,TRBJ1-2,-
CASSRGGLVSSGNTIYF,TGCGCCAGCAGCCGTGGGGGCCTTGTGAGCTCTGGAAACACCATATATTTT,-,TRBV4-1,TRBJ1-3,-
CAIRPQGADYGYTF,TGTGCCATCAGACCACAGGGGGCGGACTATGGCTACACCTTC,-,TRBV10-3,TRBJ1-2,TRBD1
CASSEGLAGGFGTQYF,TGTGCCAGCAGTGAAGGACTAGCGGGGGGGTTTGGGACCCAGTACTTC,-,TRBV2,TRBJ2-5,TRBD2
CASSTAGELFF,TGTGCCAGCAGCACTGCCGGGGAGCTGTTTTTT,-,TRBV21-1,TRBJ2-2,-
CASRGWGDSYEQYF,TGTGCCAGTAGAGGTTGGGGGGACTCCTACGAGCAGTACTTC,-,TRBV19,TRBJ2-7,-
CASRPWASGRENTGELFF,TGTGCCAGTAGGCCTTGGGCTAGCGGGAGGGAGAACACCGGGGAGCTGTTTTTT,-,TRBV19,TRBJ2-2,TRBD2
CASSWTRNQPQHF,TGTGCCAGTAGTTGGACAAGAAATCAGCCCCAGCATTTT,-,TRBV19,TRBJ1-5,-
CASTLAGGIDEQFF,TGTGCCAGCACTCTAGCGGGGGGGATTGATGAGCAGTTCTTC,-,TRBV2,TRBJ2-1,TRBD2
CASSYSFFRSGNTIYF,TGTGCCAGCAGTTACTCTTTTTTTCGGTCTGGAAACACCATATATTTT,once,TRBV6-7,TRBJ1-3,-
CASSPLGRAYGYTF,TGCGCCAGCAGCCCCTTGGGGAGGGCCTATGGCTACACCTTC,medium-sized,TRBV4-3,TRBJ1-2,-
CSVEAWGRGGYTF,TGCAGCGTTGAAGCGTGGGGGCGCGGTGGCTACACCTTC,-,TRBV29-1,TRBJ1-2,-
CASSLEGIQPQHF,TGTGCCAGCAGCTTAGAGGGGATTCAGCCCCAGCATTTT,-,TRBV7-8,TRBJ1-5,-
CASSGTGGKGETQYF,TGTGCCAGCAGTGGGACAGGGGGCAAGGGAGAGACCCAGTACTTC,once,TRBV2,TRBJ2-5,TRBD1
CSVEKGQASNYGYTF,TGCAGCGTTGAAAAGGGACAGGCTTCAAACTATGGCTACACCTTC,-,TRBV29-1,TRBJ1-2,TRBD1
CATLPETTSGGGNEQFF,TGTGCCACCCTGCCCGAGACCACTAGCGGGGGAGGCAATGAGCAGTTCTTC,once,TRBV2,TRBJ2-1,TRBD2
CASSFRGLQETQYF,TGTGCCAGCAGCTTCCGAGGACTCCAAGAGACCCAGTACTTC,-,TRBV7-6,TRBJ2-5,-
CASRQGQGASNYGYTF,TGTGCCAGCAGACAGGGACAGGGGGCATCTAACTATGGCTACACCTTC,once,TRBV5-6,TRBJ1-2,TRBD1
CASSGEPYEQYF,TGTGCCAGCAGTGGAGAACCCTACGAGCAGTACTTC,-,TRBV2,TRBJ2-7,-
CASSLSSRDRGVGYTF,TGTGCCAGCAGCTTAAGTTCGCGAGACAGGGGCGTTGGCTACACCTTC,-,TRBV7-8,TRBJ1-2,TRBD1
CASSQDWGGAFNEQFF,TGCGCCAGCAGCCAAGATTGGGGGGGGGCCTTCAATGAGCAGTTCTTC,-,TRBV4-3,TRBJ2-1,-
CSVEGGGDEQYF,TGCAGCGTTGAAGGGGGCGGGGACGAGCAGTACTTC,-,TRBV29-1,TRBJ2-7,-
CASRVTGVWPPLPRQTQNTGELFF,TGTGCCAGCAGAGTTACAGGGGTTTGGCCCCCACTCCCCCGCCAAACACAGAACACCGGGGAGCTGTTTTTT,-,TRBV2,TRBJ2-2,TRBD1
CASSPGQGYFPQYF,TGTGCCAGCAGCCCGGGACAGGGGTACTTTCCCCAGTACTTC,once,TRBV7-2,TRBJ2-5,TRBD1
CASSLGAGRYQETQYF,TGTGCCAGCAGCTTAGGGGCGGGGAGGTACCAAGAGACCCAGTACTTC,-,TRBV7-2,TRBJ2-5,-
CASSRDNQETQYF,TGTGCCAGTAGTCGGGACAACCAAGAGACCCAGTACTTC,-,TRBV2,TRBJ2-5,-
CASSLDGRPGEQYF,TGTGCCAGCAGCTTAGACGGCAGGCCGGGGGAGCAGTACTTC,-,TRBV11-3,TRBJ2-7,-
CASSLRTGGFNQPQHF,TGTGCCAGCAGCTTACGGACAGGGGGTTTCAATCAGCCCCAGCATTTT,-,TRBV7-2,TRBJ1-5,TRBD1
CASSDEFTGDYNEQFF,TGTGCCAGCAGTGACGAGTTTACGGGGGACTACAATGAGCAGTTCTTC,-,TRBV6-4,TRBJ2-1,-
CASSQGMTRGTGELFF,TGCGCCAGCAGCCAAGGCATGACCAGGGGGACCGGGGAGCTGTTTTTT,-,TRBV4-1,TRBJ2-2,TRBD1
CASSLTRETQYF,TGTGCCAGCAGCTTAACTCGGGAGACCCAGTACTTC,-,TRBV7-2,TRBJ2-5,-
CASSSLSGTGVNEQFF,TGTGCCAGCAGCTCATTGTCCGGGACAGGGGTCAATGAGCAGTTCTTC,many,TRBV13,TRBJ2-1,TRBD1
CASSPLEGSEAFF,TGTGCCAGCAGCCCCCTGGAGGGCTCTGAAGCTTTCTTT,-,TRBV9,TRBJ1-1,-
CASSSGGSGRRSYEQYF,TGTGCCAGCAGCTCCGGTGGTAGCGGGAGACGCTCCTACGAGCAGTACTTC,-,TRBV7-2,TRBJ2-7,TRBD2
CASRKQALSNQPQHF,TGTGCCAGCAGGAAACAGGCGTTGAGCAATCAGCCCCAGCATTTT,-,TRBV7-2,TRBJ1-5,-
CASSEDWTGFSSPLHF,TGTGCCAGCAGTGAAGATTGGACAGGGTTTAGTTCACCCCTCCACTTT,once,TRBV2,TRBJ1-6,TRBD1
CASSVDRRPNYGYTF,TGTGCCAGCAGCGTCGACAGGAGACCTAACTATGGCTACACCTTC,-,TRBV5-4,TRBJ1-2,-
CASSPGTSGANTGELFF,TGCGCCAGCAGCCCCGGGACTAGCGGGGCGAACACCGGGGAGCTGTTTTTT,once,TRBV5-1,TRBJ2-2,TRBD2
CASSDRGETQYF,TGTGCCAGCAGTGACAGGGGAGAGACCCAGTACTTC,-,TRBV25-1,TRBJ2-5,-
CASSPVFEREVSYEQYF,TGTGCCAGCAGTCCAGTCTTCGAGCGGGAGGTCTCCTACGAGCAGTACTTC,-,TRBV27,TRBJ2-7,TRBD2
CASSKREYVGELFF,TGTGCCAGTAGCAAGCGGGAGTACGTCGGGGAGCTGTTTTTT,-,TRBV19,TRBJ2-2,TRBD2
CASSFSGGGVDTQYF,TGCGCCAGCAGCTTTAGCGGGGGGGGCGTAGATACGCAGTATTTT,-,TRBV5-1,TRBJ2-3,TRBD2
CASSIDRFYTF,TGTGCCAGCAGCATAGACAGGTTCTACACCTTC,-,TRBV6-6,TRBJ1-2,-